This T cell receptor beta chain was recorded in a study of CD8+ T cells in alopecia areata. Study-level results: Clonality was higher in lesional than normal scalp, especially in alopecia totalis/universalis.

The CDR3 covers 13 residues. V was trimmed by 5 bases and J by 4 bases, leaving 12 bases between them. CDR1 and CDR2 (germline): LGHNA, YSLEER. Sequencing templates came from extracted RNA that was reverse transcribed into cDNA. TCRdb keeps only in-frame clones here, not all; method: immunoSEQ multiplex PCR. The sample contains hundreds of thousands of clones, 60% of which appear only once. The treatment here: oral pan-JAK inhibitor, 5-10 mg twice daily. About this clone itself: Its antigen is not identified.

Material: CD4+ T cells sorted from blood, obtained at approximately week 52, from a patient treated with tofacitinib. The chain joins TRBV4-3 to TRBJ2-7; weak D call: TRBD2 (6 bases). The TCR sequence derives from a human donor with alopecia areata. The CDR3 nucleotides are TGCGCCAGCAGCAAAGGGGAGGAATACGAGCAGTACTTC. Protein: CASSKGEEYEQYF.